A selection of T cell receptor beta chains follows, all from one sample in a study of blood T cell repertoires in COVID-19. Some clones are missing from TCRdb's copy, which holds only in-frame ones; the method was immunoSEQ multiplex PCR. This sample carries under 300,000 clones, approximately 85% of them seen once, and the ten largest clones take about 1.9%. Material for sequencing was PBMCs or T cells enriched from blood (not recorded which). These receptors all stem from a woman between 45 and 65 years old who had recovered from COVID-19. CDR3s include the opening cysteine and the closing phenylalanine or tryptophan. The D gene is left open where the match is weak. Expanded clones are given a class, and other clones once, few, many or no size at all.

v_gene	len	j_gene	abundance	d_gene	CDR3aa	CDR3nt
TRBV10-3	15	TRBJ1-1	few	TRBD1	CAISGPGQGTTEAFF	TGTGCCATCAGTGGCCCTGGACAGGGTACCACTGAAGCTTTCTTT
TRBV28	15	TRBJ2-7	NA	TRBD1	CASSLIKTGGYEQYF	TGTGCCAGCAGCCTTATAAAAACAGGGGGCTACGAGCAGTACTTC
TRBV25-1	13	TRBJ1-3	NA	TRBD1	CASSSTGAYTIYF	TGTGCCAGCAGTTCGACAGGGGCATACACCATATATTTT
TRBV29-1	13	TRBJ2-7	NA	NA	CSVEDPGHLGRDF	TGCAGCGTTGAGGACCCGGGACACCTTGGGAGGGACTTC
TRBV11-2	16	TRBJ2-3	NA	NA	CASSIKRLGLTDTQYF	TGTGCCAGCAGCATCAAGCGGCTGGGACTCACAGATACGCAGTATTTT
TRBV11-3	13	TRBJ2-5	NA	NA	CASSQDGQSTQYF	TGTGCCAGCAGCCAAGACGGACAATCAACCCAGTACTTC
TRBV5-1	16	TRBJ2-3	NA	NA	CASSWTDWTSTDTQYF	TGCGCCAGCAGCTGGACTGACTGGACTAGCACAGATACGCAGTATTTT
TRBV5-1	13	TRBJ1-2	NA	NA	CASSFGTEYGYTF	TGCGCCAGCAGCTTCGGGACTGAGTATGGCTACACCTTC
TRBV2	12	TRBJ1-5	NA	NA	CASSPTPQPQHF	TGTGCCAGCAGCCCTACCCCACAGCCCCAGCATTTT
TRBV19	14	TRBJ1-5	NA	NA	CASSILSSNQPQHF	TGTGCCAGTAGTATCCTGAGTAGCAATCAGCCCCAGCATTTT
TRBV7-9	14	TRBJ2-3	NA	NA	CASSFQSSTDTQYF	TGTGCCAGCAGCTTCCAGTCTAGCACAGATACGCAGTATTTT
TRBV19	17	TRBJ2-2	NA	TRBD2	CASSIAKAGGVTGELFF	TGTGCCAGTAGTATAGCTAAAGCGGGAGGGGTCACCGGGGAGCTGTTTTTT
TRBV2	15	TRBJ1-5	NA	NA	CASSEAAGEGQPQHF	TGTGCCAGCAGTGAAGCGGCAGGGGAAGGTCAGCCCCAGCATTTT
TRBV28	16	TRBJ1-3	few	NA	CASSLHRQITGNTIYF	TGTGCCAGCAGTTTGCACCGACAGATTACTGGAAACACCATATATTTT
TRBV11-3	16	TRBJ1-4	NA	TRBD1	CASSSGTGVGNEKLFF	TGTGCCAGCAGCTCCGGGACAGGCGTTGGTAATGAAAAACTGTTTTTT
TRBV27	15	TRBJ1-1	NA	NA	CASGKAGVMNTEAFF	TGTGCCAGCGGAAAGGCGGGGGTCATGAACACTGAAGCTTTCTTT
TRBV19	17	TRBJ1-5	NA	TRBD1	CASTGDRGLYSNQPQHF	TGTGCCAGTACTGGGGACAGGGGATTATATAGCAATCAGCCCCAGCATTTT
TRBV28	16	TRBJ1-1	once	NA	CASSALPGAENTEAFF	TGTGCCAGCAGTGCCCTTCCAGGGGCGGAAAACACTGAAGCTTTCTTT
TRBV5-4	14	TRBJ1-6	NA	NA	CASSPQGSNSPLHF	TGTGCCAGCAGTCCCCAGGGATCCAATTCACCCCTCCACTTT
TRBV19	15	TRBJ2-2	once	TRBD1	CASSTPGQDRGELFF	TGTGCCAGTAGTACCCCTGGACAGGATCGAGGGGAGCTGTTTTTT
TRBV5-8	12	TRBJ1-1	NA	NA	CASSLVSGTAFF	TGTGCCAGCAGCTTGGTTTCAGGAACCGCTTTCTTT
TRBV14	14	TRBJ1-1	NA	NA	CASRVWGVGTEAFF	TGTGCCAGCAGAGTCTGGGGGGTAGGCACTGAAGCTTTCTTT
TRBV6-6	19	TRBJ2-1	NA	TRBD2	CASSSRTAGGSSSYNEQFF	TGTGCCAGCAGCTCGCGTACCGCGGGGGGCTCCAGCTCCTACAATGAGCAGTTCTTC
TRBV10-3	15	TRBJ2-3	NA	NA	CAISEPQGLTDTQYF	TGTGCCATCAGTGAGCCCCAGGGGTTGACAGATACGCAGTATTTT
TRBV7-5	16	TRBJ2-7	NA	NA	CARSYRWDRPPYEQYF	TGTGCCAGAAGCTATCGTTGGGACAGGCCGCCCTACGAGCAGTACTTC
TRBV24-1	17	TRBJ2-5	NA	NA	CATSGSEGVREQETQYF	TGTGCCACCAGTGGTTCCGAGGGGGTCAGGGAACAAGAGACCCAGTACTTC
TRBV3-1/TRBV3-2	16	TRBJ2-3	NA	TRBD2	CASSQDRLAGTDTQYF	TGTGCCAGCAGCCAAGATCGACTAGCGGGGACAGATACGCAGTATTTT
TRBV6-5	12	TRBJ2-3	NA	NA	CASSSTSDTQYF	TGTGCCAGCAGTTCTACGTCAGATACGCAGTATTTT
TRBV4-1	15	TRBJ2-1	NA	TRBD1	CASSQGQGRVNEQFF	TGCGCCAGCAGCCAAGGACAGGGTCGGGTCAATGAGCAGTTCTTC
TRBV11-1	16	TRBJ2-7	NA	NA	CASSLAVGLPHDEQYF	TGTGCCAGCAGCTTAGCGGTAGGACTCCCCCACGACGAGCAGTACTTC
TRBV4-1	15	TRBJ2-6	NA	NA	CASSQDYRGGDILTF	TGCGCCAGCAGCCAAGATTATAGAGGGGGAGATATCCTGACTTTC
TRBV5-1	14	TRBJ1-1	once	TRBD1	CASSLGPLTGEAFF	TGCGCCAGCAGCTTGGGGCCCCTGACAGGGGAAGCTTTCTTT
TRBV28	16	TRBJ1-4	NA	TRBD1	CASSLFRGTGGKELFF	TGTGCCAGCAGTTTATTTCGGGGGACAGGGGGTAAAGAACTGTTTTTT
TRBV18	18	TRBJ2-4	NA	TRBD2	CASSPPRGAGEAKNIQYF	TGTGCCAGCTCACCACCGCGGGGAGCGGGGGAAGCCAAAAACATTCAGTACTTC
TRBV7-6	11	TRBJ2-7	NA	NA	CASSSRGEQYF	TGTGCCAGCAGCTCGAGGGGGGAGCAGTACTTC
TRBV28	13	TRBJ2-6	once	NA	CARMGRGANVLTF	TGTGCCAGGATGGGGCGCGGGGCCAACGTCCTGACTTTC